This T cell receptor (beta chain) was obtained from a study of T cells in localized non-small cell lung cancer. The CDR3 spans 13 residues. The germline V gene encodes CDR1 SNHLY and CDR2 FYNNEI. Trimming removed 6 bases at V and 9 bases at J, with 15 bases between. Using immunoSEQ multiplex PCR, the repertoire was profiled, and TCRdb retains in-frame clones only, with some absent. The data show fewer than 50,000 clones, with approximately 90% seen just once and roughly 5.4% held by the top ten. Broader study findings: Among blood samples, higher T cell density accompanied longer overall survival. Within adjacent lung there appeared a median around 57 of the top 100 tumor clones.

Comment on this clone: The antigen is unknown.

The chain couples TRBV2 to TRBJ2-1; D unresolved. Sequencing was performed on peripheral blood mononuclear cells, taken before any cancer treatment. The receptor was derived from a male donor older than 55 with stage II lung adenocarcinoma. CDR3 coding DNA: TGTGCCAGCAGGGGCTCCGGCGGTCCTGAGCAGTTCTTC. It encodes CASRGSGGPEQFF. Variable domain in full (rest from reference TRBV2 and TRBJ2-1): EPEVTQTPSHQVTQMGQEVILRCVPISNHLYFYWYRQILGQKVEFLVSFYNNEISEKSEIFDDQFSVERPDGSNFTLKIRSTKLEDSAMYFCASRGSGGPEQFFGPGTRLTVL.